A selection of T cell receptor beta chains follows, all from one sample in a study of beta chain features in type 1 diabetes. Using immunoSEQ multiplex PCR, the repertoire was profiled, and TCRdb retains in-frame clones only, with some absent. This table holds about 360,000 clones, around an eighth found once. Source material: naive CD4+ T cells from blood. These receptors all stem from a man between 18 and 35 years old in good health. Each CDR3 is given with its conserved first and last residue. A D gene is named only where the DNA matches it firmly. Size tells how often a clone was seen (once, few, many) or the class of an expanded clone, and some rows leave it out.

J	size	D	V	CDR3	DNA
TRBJ1-2	few	.	TRBV14	CASSQDGRANYGYTF	TGTGCCAGCAGCCAAGATGGGAGAGCTAACTATGGCTACACCTTC
TRBJ2-7	few	.	TRBV19	CASSPTVTYEQYF	TGTGCCAGTAGTCCCACTGTAACCTACGAGCAGTACTTC
TRBJ2-7	.	TRBD1	TRBV5-1	CASSLLGQGYYEQYF	TGCGCCAGCAGCTTGTTGGGACAGGGTTACTACGAGCAGTACTTC
TRBJ2-1	.	TRBD2	TRBV4-2	CASSQDTRGAPGNEQFF	TGTGCCAGCAGCCAAGACACGCGGGGGGCCCCGGGTAATGAGCAGTTCTTC
TRBJ2-2	.	TRBD2	TRBV30	CAWSVLRGGTGELFF	TGTGCCTGGAGTGTACTCCGGGGGGGCACCGGGGAGCTGTTTTTT
TRBJ2-7	.	.	TRBV28	CASRLGGTSYEQYF	TGTGCCAGCAGGTTAGGGGGGACCTCCTACGAGCAGTACTTC
TRBJ2-6	.	.	TRBV4-3	CASSQDNSLISGANVLTF	TGCGCCAGCAGCCAAGATAACAGCCTGATCTCTGGGGCCAACGTCCTGACTTTC
TRBJ2-2	once	TRBD1	TRBV6-4	CASRVDRANTGELFF	TGTGCCAGCAGAGTGGACAGGGCGAACACCGGGGAGCTGTTTTTT
TRBJ1-2	few	TRBD1	TRBV7-2	CASRAQGAYGYTF	TGTGCCAGCAGAGCACAGGGGGCCTATGGCTACACCTTC
TRBJ2-7	.	.	TRBV30	CAWNRVGYEQYF	TGTGCCTGGAACAGGGTGGGCTACGAGCAGTACTTC
TRBJ2-7	.	.	TRBV25-1	CASSEWAGISYEQYF	TGTGCCAGCAGTGAATGGGCAGGTATCTCCTACGAGCAGTACTTC
TRBJ2-1	.	TRBD2	TRBV5-6	CASSLVFAGVNEQFF	TGTGCCAGCAGCTTGGTGTTCGCGGGGGTCAATGAGCAGTTCTTC
TRBJ2-7	.	.	TRBV6-5	CASSYGRANYEQYF	TGTGCCAGCAGTTACGGCAGGGCCAACTACGAGCAGTACTTC
TRBJ1-1	few	.	TRBV7-9	CASSPWGRTTEAFF	TGTGCCAGCAGCCCTTGGGGGCGGACCACTGAAGCTTTCTTT
TRBJ1-5	few	.	TRBV7-2	CASSLALGGNQPQHF	TGTGCCAGCAGCTTAGCGCTCGGGGGCAATCAGCCCCAGCATTTT
TRBJ2-7	many	.	TRBV29-1	CSVEVGVGAESF	.
TRBJ2-1	few	.	TRBV11-1	CASSLVGAGTYNEQFF	TGTGCCAGCAGCTTAGTTGGGGCAGGGACCTACAATGAGCAGTTCTTC
TRBJ2-7	few	TRBD1	TRBV5-1	CASSLGQGVDEQYF	TGCGCCAGCAGCTTGGGGCAGGGGGTCGACGAGCAGTACTTC
TRBJ2-3	few	.	TRBV5-1	CASSLPGLTNTQYF	TGCGCCAGCAGCTTGCCAGGACTGACCAATACGCAGTATTTT
TRBJ2-7	.	.	TRBV5-1	CASSLSSYEQYF	TGCGCCAGCAGCTTGTCCAGTTACGAGCAGTACTTC
TRBJ2-7	few	.	TRBV6-6	CASSTGTFSYEQYF	TGTGCCAGTTCAACCGGGACTTTCTCCTACGAGCAGTACTTC
TRBJ2-5	few	.	TRBV28	CASSLYGRGKTQYF	TGTGCCAGCAGTTTATATGGCAGGGGTAAGACCCAGTACTTC
TRBJ1-1	.	.	TRBV7-2	CASSLSGVNTEAFF	TGTGCCAGCAGCTTATCGGGGGTGAACACTGAAGCTTTCTTT
TRBJ2-7	.	.	TRBV28	CASSLLRGYEQYF	TGTGCCAGCAGTTTACTTCGGGGCTACGAGCAGTACTTC
TRBJ1-5	.	.	TRBV7-2	CASSPRSGYGNQPQHF	TGTGCCAGCAGTCCCCGTTCGGGTTATGGGAATCAGCCCCAGCATTTT
TRBJ2-5	.	TRBD1	TRBV19	CASSTPSRDRMKTQYF	TGTGCCAGTAGTACGCCCTCTCGGGACAGGATGAAGACCCAGTACTTC
TRBJ2-7	few	.	TRBV7-8	CASSLVIGASYEQYF	TGTGCCAGCAGCTTAGTAATAGGGGCATCCTACGAGCAGTACTTC
TRBJ2-7	.	TRBD1	TRBV7-2	CASSTDRAGIYEQYF	TGTGCCAGCAGTACGGACAGGGCGGGGATCTACGAGCAGTACTTC
TRBJ2-7	.	TRBD1	TRBV7-9	CASSSQGARYEQYF	TGTGCCAGCAGCTCACAGGGGGCGCGCTACGAGCAGTACTTC
TRBJ2-3	.	.	TRBV14	CASTRGGLTDTQYF	TGTGCCAGCACACGTGGGGGCTTGACAGATACGCAGTATTTT
TRBJ2-1	once	TRBD1	TRBV9	CASSEQGAMVGEQFF	TGTGCCAGCAGCGAACAGGGGGCGATGGTAGGGGAGCAGTTCTTC
TRBJ1-2	few	.	TRBV25-1	CATAEGGSGPYGYTF	TGTGCCACCGCTGAGGGAGGGTCCGGGCCCTATGGCTACACCTTC
TRBJ1-1	.	.	TRBV11-2	CASSLTKGLNTGAFF	TGTGCCAGCAGCTTAACTAAGGGGTTGAACACCGGGGCTTTCTTT
TRBJ1-4	.	TRBD1	TRBV9	CASSVGTGGGEKLFF	TGTGCCAGCAGCGTGGGGACAGGGGGCGGTGAAAAACTGTTTTTT
TRBJ2-3	few	TRBD2	TRBV11-2	CASSTRTSGRGTDTQYF	TGTGCCAGCAGCACCCGGACTAGCGGGAGGGGGACAGATACGCAGTATTTT
TRBJ1-2	.	.	TRBV7-9	CATGATNYGYTF	TGTGCCACTGGGGCAACTAACTATGGCTACACCTTC
TRBJ1-2	.	TRBD1	TRBV4-3	CASSQDPDSTGNYGYTF	TGCGCCAGCAGCCAAGATCCGGACTCGACAGGGAACTATGGCTACACCTTC
TRBJ2-1	once	TRBD2	TRBV7-3	CASSPRGLAGYEEQFF	TGTGCCAGCAGCCCCAGAGGACTAGCGGGATACGAGGAGCAGTTCTTC
TRBJ2-7	.	.	TRBV4-2	CASSQYQGRGSYEQYF	TGTGCCAGCAGCCAGTACCAGGGGAGGGGCTCCTACGAGCAGTACTTC
TRBJ1-1	.	.	TRBV30	CAWTSTSYTEAFF	TGTGCCTGGACTTCGACAAGCTACACTGAAGCTTTCTTT
TRBJ2-3	.	.	TRBV6-1	CASSLRGLITDTQYF	TGTGCCAGCAGCCTGCGGGGACTGATCACAGATACGCAGTATTTT
TRBJ1-4	.	TRBD1	TRBV7-9	CASSPDRATNEKLFF	TGTGCCAGCAGCCCAGACAGGGCAACTAATGAAAAACTGTTTTTT
TRBJ2-7	.	.	TRBV7-2	CASSFFPPREQYF	TGTGCCAGCAGCTTCTTCCCCCCGCGCGAGCAGTACTTC
TRBJ1-1	few	TRBD1	TRBV27	CASWTGRTEAFF	TGTGCCAGTTGGACAGGGCGTACTGAAGCTTTCTTT
TRBJ2-1	few	TRBD2	TRBV7-3	CASSPWARSGGGGNEQFF	TGTGCCAGCAGCCCCTGGGCTAGGAGCGGGGGGGGAGGCAATGAGCAGTTCTTC